The clone carrying this TCR beta chain was counted only a few times. Its antigen is still unknown. Per the germline V gene, CDR1 is SNHLY and CDR2 is FYNNEI. The V end lost 4 bases, the J end lost 4 bases, and 8 bases lay between the germline ends. The CDR3 extends over 12 amino acids. Whoever was chosen for sequencing had shown CD8+CD57+ cell expansion by flow cytometry. Genomic DNA provided the template from which TCR beta VDJ and CDR3 profiles were obtained. TCRdb called the reads again in MiXCR, with one record for every CDR3 protein. The sample yields some 170,000 distinct CDR3 sequences, 71% seen once. This sample is part of a study of CD8+CD57+ T cells in acquired aplastic anemia. Study context: Quantities of DNA derived from sorted CD4+ and CD8+ cells averaged roughly 3 ug.

Overall study findings and caveats: Patients shared approximately 30 CD8+ CDR3 sequences with controls.

This chain uses TRBV2 with TRBJ2-7; D gene uncertain. The sample consisted of sorted CD4+, CD8+, or CD8+CD57+ T cells (not recorded which) from PBMCs. The clonotype was recovered from a human donor with aplastic anemia. CDR3 sequence: CASSGNRYEQYF. DNA for the CDR3: TGTGCCAGCAGTGGTAATCGGTACGAGCAGTACTTC.